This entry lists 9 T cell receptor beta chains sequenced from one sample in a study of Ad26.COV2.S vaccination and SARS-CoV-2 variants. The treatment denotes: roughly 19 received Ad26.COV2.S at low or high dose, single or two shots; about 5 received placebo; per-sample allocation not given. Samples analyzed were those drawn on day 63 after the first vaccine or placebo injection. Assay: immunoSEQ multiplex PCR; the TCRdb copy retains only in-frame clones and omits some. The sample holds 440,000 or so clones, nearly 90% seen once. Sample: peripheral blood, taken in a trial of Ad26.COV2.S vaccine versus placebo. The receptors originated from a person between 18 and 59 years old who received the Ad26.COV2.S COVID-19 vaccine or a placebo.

CDR3 region: CASSSTGGNYGYTF. CDR3 nucleotide sequence: TGTGCCAGCAGTTCGACAGGGGGGAACTATGGCTACACCTTC. The chain is built from TRBV6-5 and TRBJ1-2; 9 bases map to TRBD1. The ends lost 4 bases at V and 2 bases at J; junction bases unmatched: 2. CDR3 length: 14 residues. CDR1 and CDR2 from the germline V gene are MNHEY and SVGAGI.

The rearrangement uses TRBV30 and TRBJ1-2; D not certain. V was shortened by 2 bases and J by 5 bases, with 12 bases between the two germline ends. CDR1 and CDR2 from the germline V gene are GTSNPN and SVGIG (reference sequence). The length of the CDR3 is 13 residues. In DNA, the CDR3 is TGTGCCTGGAGTCCGGTGATTCGGTATGGCTACACCTTC. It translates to CAWSPVIRYGYTF.

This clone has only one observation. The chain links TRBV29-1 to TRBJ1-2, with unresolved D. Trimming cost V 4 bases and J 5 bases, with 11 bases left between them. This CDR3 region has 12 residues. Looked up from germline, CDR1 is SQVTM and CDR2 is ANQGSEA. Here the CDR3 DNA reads TGCAGCGTTGGTCCAGATTCATATGGCTACACCTTC. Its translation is CSVGPDSYGYTF.

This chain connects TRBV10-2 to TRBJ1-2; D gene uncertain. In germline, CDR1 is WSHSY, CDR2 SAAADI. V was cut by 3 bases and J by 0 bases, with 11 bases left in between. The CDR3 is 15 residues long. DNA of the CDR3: TGCGCCAGCAGTGATATCAGTGCGGCTAACTATGGCTACACCTTC. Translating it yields CASSDISAANYGYTF.

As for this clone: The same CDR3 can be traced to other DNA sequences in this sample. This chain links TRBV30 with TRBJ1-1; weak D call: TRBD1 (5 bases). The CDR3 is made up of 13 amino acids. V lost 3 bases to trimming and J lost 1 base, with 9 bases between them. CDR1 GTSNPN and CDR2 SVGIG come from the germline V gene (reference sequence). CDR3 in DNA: TGTGCCTGGAGAAGGCAGGGGAACACTGAAGCTTTCTTT. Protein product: CAWRRQGNTEAFF.

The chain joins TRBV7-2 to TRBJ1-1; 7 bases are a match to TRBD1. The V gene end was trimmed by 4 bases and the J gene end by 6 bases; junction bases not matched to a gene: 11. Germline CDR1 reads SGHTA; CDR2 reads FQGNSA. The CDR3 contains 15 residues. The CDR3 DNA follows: TGTGCCAGCAGCTATGGGGCAGGGGGGAAAGCTGAAGCTTTCTTT. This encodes CASSYGAGGKAEAFF.

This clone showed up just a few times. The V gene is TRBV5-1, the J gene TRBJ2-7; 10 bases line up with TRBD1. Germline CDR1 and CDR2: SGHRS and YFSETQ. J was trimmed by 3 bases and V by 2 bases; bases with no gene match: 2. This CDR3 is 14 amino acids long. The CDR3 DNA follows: TGCGCCAGCAGCTTCGGGACAGGGGACTACGAGCAGTACTTC. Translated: CASSFGTGDYEQYF.

DNA of the CDR3: TGCGCCAGCAGCCAAGATGGTAGCGGACACACGAACACTGAAGCTTTCTTT. Protein product: CASSQDGSGHTNTEAFF. The rearrangement joins TRBV4-1 to TRBJ1-1; maybe TRBD1 (5 bases). This CDR3 is 17 amino acids long. The germline CDR1 and CDR2 sequences are MGHRA and YSYEKL. V lost 0 bases and J lost 1, with 15 bases in between.

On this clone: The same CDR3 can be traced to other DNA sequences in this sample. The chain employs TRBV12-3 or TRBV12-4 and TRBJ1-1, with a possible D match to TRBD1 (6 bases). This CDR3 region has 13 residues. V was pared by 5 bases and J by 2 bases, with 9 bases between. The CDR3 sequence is CASSLQGNTEAFF. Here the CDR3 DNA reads TGTGCCAGCAGTCTACAGGGCAACACTGAAGCTTTCTTT.